The 17 T cell receptor beta chains below come from one sample, sequenced in a study of OX40 agonist ivuxolimab in advanced cancers. Generated by immunoSEQ multiplex PCR, the TCRdb table keeps only in-frame clones and is missing some. The sample has 70,000 to 80,000 clones, roughly 88% seen once; the top ten hold around 0.95%. The specimen was CD4+ or CD8+ T cells sorted from blood, collected in a trial of the OX40 agonist ivuxolimab. These receptors all come from an adult with an advanced solid tumor such as melanoma, head and neck, liver or kidney cancer.

The rearrangement links TRBV27 to TRBJ1-5; TRBD1 is a possible D gene (5 bases). CDR3 length: 14 residues. V was shortened by 2 bases and J by 3 bases, with 8 bases between the two germline ends. The germline V gene has CDR1 MNHEY and CDR2 SMNVEV (reference sequence). The CDR3 DNA reads TGTGCCAGCAGTTTACAGGGTCCCAATCAGCCCCAGCATTTT. Protein product: CASSLQGPNQPQHF.

The V and J genes are TRBV7-2 and TRBJ2-7, with a possible D match to TRBD1 (6 bases). The CDR3 sequence is 15 residues long. Germline-derived CDR1 and CDR2 are SGHTA and FQGNSA. V lost 1 base and J 2 bases, leaving 12 bases between the germline ends. For the CDR3, the DNA is TGTGCCAGCAGCTTAGGGGGGACACCAGCCTACGAGCAGTACTTC. Translated, it gives CASSLGGTPAYEQYF.

V usage is TRBV6-6 and J usage is TRBJ2-3; D is possibly TRBD2 (7 bases). V shed 7 bases and J shed 3 bases, with 17 bases lying between them. From germline, CDR1 is MNHNY and CDR2 SVGAGI (reference sequence). This CDR3 comprises 15 residues. As DNA, the CDR3 is TGTGCCAGCAAACCAGCCAGGGGAGGGACAGATACGCAGTATTTT. Amino acids: CASKPARGGTDTQYF.

The CDR3 nucleotides are TGTGCCAGCAGCTCCGGGACCCCGAGCTACACCTTC. Translated: CASSSGTPSYTF. The chain has TRBV28 and TRBJ1-2; tentative D call: TRBD1 (5 bases). The V end lost 6 bases, the J end lost 9 bases, and 14 bases lay between the germline ends. Per the germline V gene, CDR1 is MDHEN and CDR2 is SYDVKM. This CDR3 contains 12 residues.

This clone was seen more than once but under ten times. This sequence joins TRBV7-3 and TRBJ2-3; no reliable D call. Per germline, CDR1 SGHTA and CDR2 FQGTGA. V gave up 0 bases and J gave up 1 base, with 11 bases separating them. The CDR3 contains 16 residues. CDR3 nucleotide sequence: TGTGCCAGCAGCTTAACGGCCGGGTTGGGCACAGATACGCAGTATTTT. The encoded protein is CASSLTAGLGTDTQYF.

The chain uses TRBV7-2 and TRBJ2-5; the D is unclear. The J call may be in error: the DNA end matches TRBJ2-7 better. The CDR3 extends over 13 amino acids. In germline, CDR1 is SGHTA, CDR2 FQGNSA. CDR3 sequence: CASSPGRSYEQYF. CDR3 nucleotide sequence: TGTGCCAGCAGTCCCGGCCGGTCCTACGAGCAGTACTTC.

The V and J genes are TRBV6-6 and TRBJ1-5; 7 positions agree with TRBD1. The CDR3 spans 16 residues. The J segment lost 1 base and the V segment lost 6 bases, leaving 9 bases of the junction unmatched. The germline V gene has CDR1 MNHNY and CDR2 SVGAGI (reference sequence). The CDR3 DNA reads as TGTGCCAGCAGACTCCAGGGGGATAACAGCAATCAGCCCCAGCATTTT. It translates to CASRLQGDNSNQPQHF.

The chain recombines TRBV19 with TRBJ2-7, with TRBD1 identical over 10 bases. CDR3 length equals 12 residues. Germline V CDR1 and CDR2: LNHDA, SQIVND (reference sequence). Trimming removed 6 bases from V and 9 bases from J; junction bases left unmatched: 5. The CDR3 DNA reads as TGTGCCAGTAGGCTGACAGGGGGCGTGCAGTACTTC. Its translation: CASRLTGGVQYF.

Only one count was recorded for this clone. The chain employs TRBV29-1 and TRBJ2-6; tentative D call: TRBD1 (5 bases). The CDR3 has 15 residues. Trimming pared 0 bases from V and 2 bases from J, leaving 8 bases between. Germline values: CDR1 SQVTM, CDR2 ANQGSEA. This chain's CDR3 is CSVEDQGAGANVLTF. The CDR3 region has the DNA TGCAGCGTTGAAGATCAGGGCGCTGGGGCCAACGTCCTGACTTTC.

V and J are TRBV21-1 and TRBJ1-2. TRBV21-1 is a pseudogene segment. This CDR3 has 12 residues. The CDR3: CASSKVCDGYTF. Here the CDR3 DNA reads TGTGCCAGCAGCAAGGTATGCGATGGCTACACCTTC.

The chain carries TRBV4-1 and TRBJ2-3; no definite D call. The V gene's germline CDR1 is MGHRA and CDR2 YSYEKL. CDR3 length equals 14 residues. Trimming shortened V by 1 base and J by 4 bases, and 9 bases separated the two germline ends. The CDR3 protein is CASSQGKAADTQYF. As DNA, the CDR3 is TGCGCCAGCAGCCAAGGGAAGGCGGCAGATACGCAGTATTTT.

The chain couples TRBV7-9 to TRBJ2-1; the match to TRBD2 covers 15 bases. Trimming removed 8 bases from V and 8 bases from J; junction bases left unmatched: 4. The CDR3 sequence is 14 residues long. Germline V CDR1 and CDR2: SEHNR, FQNEAQ (reference sequence). CDR3 residues: CASGTSGGFYEQFF. The CDR3 nucleotides are TGTGCCAGCGGGACTAGCGGGGGGTTCTATGAGCAGTTCTTC.

The V and J genes are TRBV10-1 and TRBJ1-5; D uncertain. Germline V gene data show CDR1 as WNHNN and CDR2 as SYGVQD (reference sequence). The V end lost 5 bases, the J end lost 2 bases, and 13 bases lay between the germline ends. The CDR3 totals 15 residues. The CDR3 nucleotides read TGCGCCAGCAGTACATTCCCCGGGGGCAATCAGCCCCAGCATTTT. Protein sequence: CASSTFPGGNQPQHF.

The rearrangement uses TRBV11-2 and TRBJ2-5, with 9 bases matching TRBD1. Germline V CDR1 and CDR2: SGHAT, FQNNGV. CDR3 size: 17 residues. V trimming: 0 bases; J trimming: 4 bases; junction bases outside the gene matches: 9. DNA for the CDR3: TGTGCCAGCAGCTTAGATGCCTGGGACAGGGTACGAGAGACCCAGTACTTC. Its protein is CASSLDAWDRVRETQYF.

The V and J genes are TRBV6-5 and TRBJ2-1; weak D call: TRBD2 (5 bases). The germline V gene has CDR1 MNHEY and CDR2 SVGAGI. V shed 6 bases and J shed 9 bases, with 15 bases lying between them. CDR3 length equals 13 residues. The DNA for the CDR3 is TGTGCCAGCAGGGAGTCCAGGCGGGCTGAGCAGTTCTTC. The encoded protein is CASRESRRAEQFF.

For the CDR3, the DNA is TGTGCCAGCAGCGTAGTGGCAGGGTCCTACAATGAGCAGTTCTTC. Protein sequence: CASSVVAGSYNEQFF. The chain employs TRBV9 and TRBJ2-1, with D possibly TRBD1 on 5 matching bases. The V end lost 0 bases, the J end lost 1 base, and 8 bases lay between the germline ends. The germline CDR1 and CDR2 sequences are SGDLS and YYNGEE. The CDR3 is 15 residues long.

This chain connects TRBV5-4 to TRBJ2-3; no firm D call. Trimming took off 4 bases at V and 3 bases at J, with 9 bases between the two ends. CDR1 and CDR2 (germline): SGHNT, YYREEE (reference sequence). This CDR3 has 13 residues. CDR3 DNA: TGTGCCAGCAGCCATGACCGAACAGATACGCAGTATTTT. This sequence encodes CASSHDRTDTQYF.